This record concerns one TCR beta chain sequence. Its specificity is not known. There are 14 residues in the CDR3. Trimming removed 8 bases from V and 0 bases from J; junction bases left unmatched: 7. Germline V gene sequence: CDR1 KGHSH, CDR2 LQKENI. TCRdb keeps only in-frame clones here, not all; method: immunoSEQ multiplex PCR. The repertoire holds some 2,500,000 clones, with 80% to 95% as singletons. The data were taken from a study of shared clonotypes between healthy human individuals. General study findings and limits: In general, naive subsets displayed greater estimated richness than memory subsets did.

Sequenced input: naive CD4+ T cells from PBMCs. Subset defined: CD45RA+ positively selected. This receptor was identified in a man in his late teens or twenties in good health. Some clones in this sample may be carry-over from other donors' samples. The V call is TRBV18, the J call TRBJ2-7; 7 bases fit TRBD1. CDR3 loop: CASTLQGTSYEQYF. CDR3 DNA sequence: TGTGCCAGCACCCTACAGGGGACCTCCTACGAGCAGTACTTC.